What follows are 31 T cell receptor beta chains derived from one specimen sequenced in a study of beta chain features in type 1 diabetes. The whole isolated RNA underwent reverse transcription, so sequencing captured expressed TCRB transcripts. Here immunoSEQ multiplex PCR was the method, and the copy in TCRdb shows in-frame clones only, minus some. The top ten clones hold 0.55% to 0.65% of a sample with about 150,000 clones, about 8.1% of them seen once. What was sequenced was central memory CD4+ T cells from blood. Receptors originate from a man between 18 and 35 years old in good health.

A few counts support this clone. The gene calls are TRBV5-1 and TRBJ2-7; tentative D call: TRBD1 (6 bases). Per the germline V gene, CDR1 is SGHRS and CDR2 is YFSETQ. CDR3 length: 14 amino acids. The germline V and J ends were trimmed by 5 bases and 4 bases, with 16 bases remaining between them. CDR3 residues: CASSSPGDRYEQYF. CDR3 sequence (DNA): TGCGCCAGCAGTTCCCCAGGGGACCGATACGAGCAGTACTTC.

This clone has ten or more counts. The CDR3 reads CASSPGTGNTDTQYF. The CDR3, as DNA: TGTGCCAGCAGCCCAGGGACAGGGAACACAGATACGCAGTATTTT. The gene calls are TRBV7-3 and TRBJ2-3; TRBD1 aligns across 9 bases. The length of the CDR3 is 15 residues. The germline V gene has CDR1 SGHTA and CDR2 FQGTGA. Unmatched junction bases numbered 5, after V lost 5 bases and J lost 2 bases.

The table lists this clone with many counts. V and J are TRBV7-2 and TRBJ1-2; D is unclear. Trimming cost V 5 bases and J 5 bases, with 12 bases left between them. The CDR3 loop spans 13 amino acids. Germline V gene data show CDR1 as SGHTA and CDR2 as FQGNSA. The CDR3 bases are TGTGCCAGCAGCCACTTTAACGATTATGGCTACACCTTC. This codes for CASSHFNDYGYTF.

This clone came up a few times. The rearrangement uses TRBV4-3 and TRBJ1-4; tentatively, D is TRBD1 (5 bases). Germline V gene lookup returns CDR1 LGHNA and CDR2 YSLEER. The length of the CDR3 is 15 residues. The ends were cut back, 3 bases at V and 1 base at J, with 9 bases in the middle. The CDR3 bases are TGCGCCAGCAGCCAGGGGCGGGGAACTAATGAAAAACTGTTTTTT. It encodes CASSQGRGTNEKLFF.

This clone has only a few counts. This rearrangement joins TRBV30 to TRBJ1-2, with D possibly being TRBD1 (6 bases). Looked up from germline, CDR1 is GTSNPN and CDR2 is SVGIG (reference sequence). V was shortened by 2 bases and J by 2 bases, with 12 bases between the two germline ends. The CDR3 covers 14 residues. The CDR3 sequence: CAWSRGAKNYGYTF. CDR3 sequence (DNA): TGTGCCTGGAGTCGGGGGGCGAAAAACTATGGCTACACCTTC.

Ten or more counts support this clone. The rearrangement uses TRBV4-1 and TRBJ1-3; D is unclear. The CDR3 covers 15 residues. CDR1 is MGHRA, CDR2 YSYEKL, per germline. V gave up 0 bases and J gave up 1 base, with 7 bases separating them. CDR3 loop: CASSQDSRSGNTIYF. Here the CDR3 DNA reads TGCGCCAGCAGCCAAGATTCCAGGTCTGGAAACACCATATATTTT.

The V and J genes are TRBV5-1 and TRBJ2-5; 10 bases fit TRBD2. Trimming at V came to 0 bases and at J to 1 base, leaving 6 bases not matched to a gene. The CDR3 has 17 residues. Germline V gene sequence: CDR1 SGHRS, CDR2 YFSETQ. CDR3 loop: CASSLGGSGGTQETQYF. The CDR3 DNA sequence: TGCGCCAGCAGCTTGGGCGGTAGCGGGGGGACCCAAGAGACCCAGTACTTC.

This clone was counted only a few times. The rearrangement links TRBV5-1 to TRBJ2-1, with D perhaps matching TRBD1 (5 bases). The length of the CDR3 is 12 residues. V lost 4 bases and J 10 bases, leaving 12 bases between the germline ends. From germline, CDR1 is SGHRS and CDR2 YFSETQ. In nucleotides, the CDR3 is TGCGCCAGCAGCGAGACAGATCTCGAGCAGTTCTTC. Protein sequence: CASSETDLEQFF.

This clone was recorded at least ten times. This chain uses TRBV7-2 with TRBJ1-2; tentatively, D is TRBD1 (5 bases). The CDR3 consists of 15 residues. CDR1 is SGHTA and CDR2 is FQGNSA in the germline V gene. V lost 5 bases and J lost 4, with 17 bases in between. In DNA form, the CDR3 reads TGTGCCAGCAGCACGCCGGGACTGTTTTCCTATGGCTACACCTTC. Protein: CASSTPGLFSYGYTF.

Only a few counts were recorded for this clone. J is TRBJ1-5 and V is TRBV28; 12 positions agree with TRBD1. CDR3 length: 18 residues. The ends lost 3 bases at V and 0 bases at J; junction bases unmatched: 6. The germline V gene encodes CDR1 MDHEN and CDR2 SYDVKM. The CDR3 coding sequence is TGTGCCAGCAGTTTGGGACAGGGGGCGCGGAGTAGCAATCAGCCCCAGCATTTT. As protein: CASSLGQGARSSNQPQHF.

The V and J genes are TRBV7-3 and TRBJ1-3; D gene unclear. This CDR3 region has 14 residues. In germline, CDR1 is SGHTA, CDR2 FQGTGA. Trimming removed 5 bases at V and 0 bases at J, with 8 bases between. The CDR3 nucleotides read TGTGCCAGCAGCGAACAAAGCTCTGGAAACACCATATATTTT. Its protein product is CASSEQSSGNTIYF.

The genes are TRBV5-4 and TRBJ2-3; TRBD1 might be the D (6 bases). The germline CDR1 and CDR2 sequences are SGHNT and YYREEE (reference sequence). The V gene lost 3 bases and the J gene lost 6 bases, with 17 bases spanning the gap. The CDR3 loop spans 15 amino acids. CDR3 amino acids: CASSSQTGTLDTQYF. The CDR3, as DNA: TGTGCCAGCAGCTCACAGACAGGTACCCTCGATACGCAGTATTTT.

This clone was seen a few times. CDR3 region: CASSELRAAAGNQPQHF. The CDR3 region has the DNA TGTGCCAGCAGTGAACTGAGGGCAGCGGCGGGCAATCAGCCCCAGCATTTT. The chain has TRBV6-1 and TRBJ1-5; D remains ambiguous. The V end was cut by 2 bases, the J end by 2 bases, with 16 bases between. CDR3 length: 17 amino acids. CDR1 and CDR2 from the germline V gene are MNHNS and SASEGT.

The sample holds a few counts of this clone. The chain links TRBV2 to TRBJ1-1; no definite D call. Trimming removed 3 bases at V and 1 base at J, with 15 bases between. Looked up from germline, CDR1 is SNHLY and CDR2 is FYNNEI. The CDR3 loop spans 16 amino acids. CDR3 in DNA: TGTGCCAGCAGTGATCGTTCTCGGGGAGGGAACACTGAAGCTTTCTTT. It translates to CASSDRSRGGNTEAFF.

The CDR3 DNA reads TGTGCCGCCCCGGGACTAGCGGGGGTTCACGAGCAGTTCTTC. This gives the protein CAAPGLAGVHEQFF. The V and J genes are TRBV30 and TRBJ2-1; 14 bases align to TRBD2. CDR3 length: 14 amino acids. Losses at the gene ends were 8 bases for V and 10 bases for J; bases not matched to a gene: 10. CDR1 and CDR2 (germline): GTSNPN, SVGIG (reference sequence).

The table lists this clone with a few counts. This chain uses TRBV7-2 with TRBJ2-7; D is possibly TRBD1 (5 bases). Trimming took off 1 base at V and 2 bases at J, with 12 bases between the two ends. The CDR3 is 15 amino acids. Looked up from germline, CDR1 is SGHTA and CDR2 is FQGNSA. The CDR3 DNA reads as TGTGCCAGCAGCTTAGGGGCACAGGAAGCCTACGAGCAGTACTTC. Protein sequence: CASSLGAQEAYEQYF. Together with reference TRBV7-2 and TRBJ2-7, the CDR3 gives the full variable domain: GAGVSQSPSNKVTEKGKDVELRCDPISGHTALYWYRQSLGQGLEFLIYFQGNSAPDKSGLPSDRFSAERTGGSVSTLTIQRTQQEDSAVYLCASSLGAQEAYEQYFGPGTRLTVT.

This clone was seen more than once but under ten times. This chain links TRBV5-1 with TRBJ2-1; TRBD2 matches 13 bases. This CDR3 comprises 18 residues. With 1 base clipped from V and 3 bases from J, the junction kept 7 bases outside the gene matches. Germline V gene lookup returns CDR1 SGHRS and CDR2 YFSETQ. Written as DNA, the CDR3 is TGCGCCAGCAGCTTGACGACTAGCGGGGGGACGGTCTACAATGAGCAGTTCTTC. Translated, it gives CASSLTTSGGTVYNEQFF.

This sequence joins TRBV9 and TRBJ2-5; D not certain. Germline assignment: CDR1 SGDLS and CDR2 YYNGEE. The V end lost 3 bases, the J end lost 0 bases, and 12 bases lay between the germline ends. The CDR3 sequence is 15 residues long. CDR3 loop: CASSESPRYQETQYF. As DNA, the CDR3 is TGTGCCAGCAGCGAGTCCCCGAGGTACCAAGAGACCCAGTACTTC.

This clone was seen only a few times. The V and J genes are TRBV20-1 and TRBJ2-1; D is unresolved. The CDR3 is 11 amino acids. Trimming left V 0 bases short and J 7 bases short, with 4 bases between. Germline CDR1 reads DFQATT; CDR2 reads SNEGSKA (reference sequence). The CDR3 DNA is TGCAGTGCTAGAGACTTTAATGAGCAGTTCTTC. This sequence encodes CSARDFNEQFF.

This clone has only a few counts. This chain joins TRBV7-8 and TRBJ1-5, with D unclear. CDR3 size: 14 residues. The V end was cut by 5 bases, the J end by 5 bases, with 13 bases between. Per the germline V gene, CDR1 is SGHVS and CDR2 is FQNEAQ. The CDR3: CASSQARGDQPQHF. The CDR3 region has the DNA TGTGCCAGCAGCCAGGCTCGGGGTGATCAGCCCCAGCATTTT. The variable domain in full, with the rest retrieved from reference TRBV7-8 and TRBJ1-5, is GAGVSQSPRYKVAKRGQDVALRCDPISGHVSLFWYQQALGQGPEFLTYFQNEAQLDKSGLPSDRFFAERPEGSVSTLKIQRTQQEDSAVYLCASSQARGDQPQHFGDGTRLSIL.

The chain carries TRBV4-1 and TRBJ2-2, with TRBD2 identical over 9 bases. V lost 1 base, J lost 1 base, and 7 bases stayed unmatched. This CDR3 has 18 amino acids. Germline assignment: CDR1 MGHRA and CDR2 YSYEKL. CDR3 nucleotide sequence: TGCGCCAGCAGCCAAGTGAGGACTAGCGTATTGAACACCGGGGAGCTGTTTTTT. The encoded protein is CASSQVRTSVLNTGELFF.

This clone appeared many times. This chain joins TRBV29-1 and TRBJ1-1; D possibly corresponds to TRBD1 (6 bases). V lost 7 bases and J lost 1, with 13 bases in between. Germline-derived CDR1 and CDR2 are SQVTM and ANQGSEA. This CDR3 contains 13 residues. The CDR3 sequence is CSAARQANTEAFF. DNA of the CDR3: TGCAGCGCTGCCCGACAGGCGAACACTGAAGCTTTCTTT.

This chain links TRBV6-6 with TRBJ2-4, with TRBD1 matching 8 bases. This CDR3 has 15 residues. V was pared by 6 bases and J by 2 bases, with 6 bases of the junction left unmatched. CDR1 and CDR2 (germline): MNHNY, SVGAGI (reference sequence). Here the CDR3 reads CASSTDRGSKNIQYF. CDR3 in DNA: TGTGCCAGCAGCACCGACAGGGGTTCCAAAAACATTCAGTACTTC.

This clone was seen a few times. The J gene is TRBJ2-4, the V gene TRBV5-1; TRBD2 might be the D (6 bases). With 0 bases removed from V and 6 bases from J, the gap between germline ends came to 13 bases. Germline V gene data show CDR1 as SGHRS and CDR2 as YFSETQ. The CDR3 consists of 15 residues. In DNA, the CDR3 is TGCGCCAGCAGCTTGGTCTCTAGCGCTGGAAACATTCAGTACTTC. Protein product: CASSLVSSAGNIQYF.

This chain joins TRBV27 and TRBJ2-2, with 9 positions matching TRBD1. CDR1 is MNHEY and CDR2 is SMNVEV in the germline V gene (reference sequence). V dropped 6 bases and J dropped 6; count of bases not matched to a gene: 8. This CDR3 is built from 15 residues. CDR3 loop: CASRALTGGAGELFF. The DNA of the CDR3 is TGTGCCAGCAGGGCTTTGACAGGGGGGGCCGGGGAGCTGTTTTTT.

This clone was counted between two and nine times. The V and J genes are TRBV18 and TRBJ2-7; D is possibly TRBD2 (6 bases). Looked up from germline, CDR1 is KGHSH and CDR2 is LQKENI. V shed 2 bases and J shed 3 bases, with 14 bases lying between them. The CDR3 extends over 15 amino acids. The CDR3 here is CASSPSTGLDYEQYF. The CDR3 nucleotides read TGTGCCAGCTCACCATCTACGGGACTCGACTACGAGCAGTACTTC.

Many counts were recorded for this clone. This chain uses TRBV6-5 with TRBJ1-2, with 8 nucleotides matching TRBD1. The V gene end was trimmed by 6 bases and the J gene end by 4 bases; junction bases not matched to a gene: 7. This CDR3 has 14 residues. Germline loops: CDR1 MNHEY, CDR2 SVGAGI. In DNA form, the CDR3 reads TGTGCCAGCAGGATCGGACAGGGAGTCTATGGCTACACCTTC. This codes for CASRIGQGVYGYTF.

This clone came up a few times. The CDR3 coding sequence is TGTGCCACCAGCAGAGATGCGGTCGGAGGTTTCTACGAGCAGTACTTC. Translating gives CATSRDAVGGFYEQYF. This chain joins TRBV15 and TRBJ2-7, with D possibly TRBD2 on 5 matching bases. Trimming took off 0 bases at V and 3 bases at J, with 15 bases between the two ends. The CDR3 has 16 residues. CDR1 and CDR2 from the germline V gene are LNHNV and YYDKDF (reference sequence).

The J gene is TRBJ1-2, the V gene TRBV7-2; 7 nucleotides match TRBD1. The CDR3 runs to 14 residues. Per germline, CDR1 SGHTA and CDR2 FQGNSA. V shed 5 bases and J 4 bases; nucleotides not matched to a gene: 7. CDR3 sequence: CASSQTGTGYGYTF. CDR3 sequence (DNA): TGTGCCAGCAGCCAGACAGGGACGGGCTATGGCTACACCTTC.

J is TRBJ2-7 and V is TRBV28; TRBD1 is a possible D gene (6 bases). The CDR3 consists of 10 residues. V was trimmed by 8 bases and J by 5 bases, leaving 7 bases between them. Germline assignment: CDR1 MDHEN and CDR2 SYDVKM. The CDR3 bases are TGTGCCAGCGGGGGCCACGAGCAGTACTTC. As protein: CASGGHEQYF.

This clone has ten or more counts. The V gene is TRBV7-2, the J gene TRBJ2-5; 9 bases map to TRBD2. J was trimmed by 5 bases and V by 3 bases; bases with no gene match: 16. CDR1 and CDR2 from the germline V gene are SGHTA and FQGNSA. The CDR3 extends over 18 amino acids. CDR3 region: CASSFGLAGSTRLETQYF. CDR3 bases: TGTGCCAGCAGCTTTGGTCTAGCGGGATCAACGAGGTTGGAGACCCAGTACTTC.